Following are 30 T cell receptor beta chains from one sample sequenced in a study of tumor-infiltrating lymphocytes in oesophageal squamous cell carcinoma (dated by TCRdb to 2016 to 2018). The protocol used for the library was PCR. Instrument used: Illumina HiSeq 2000. TCRdb reanalyzed the raw reads on its own, using fastp at Q25 for trimming and MiXCR for clone calling, and kept in-frame beta chains. Rows matching on CDR3 protein sequence are summarized as one entry with the most common DNA and genes. In all, the sample holds 20,000 or so distinct CDR3 sequences, and 35% to 45% of those were seen once. Approximately 41% of the sample comes from the top ten. Sequenced material: esophageal tumor tissue. Every receptor here comes from a male donor with esophageal squamous cell carcinoma.

This chain uses TRBV7-4 with TRBJ2-1, with 8 bases identical to TRBD2. The V segment lost 1 base and the J segment 0 bases; nucleotides outside the gene matches: 20. The germline CDR1 and CDR2 sequences are SGHVT and SQSDAQ. This CDR3 spans 22 amino acids. The CDR3 nucleotides are TGTGCCAGCAGCTTAGTCAGACAGAGAGCGGGAGAGCTCAAGAGCTCCTACAATGAGCAGTTCTTC. Translation gives CASSLVRQRAGELKSSYNEQFF.

In the case of this clonotype: The conserved closing phenylalanine or tryptophan is absent in this CDR3, likely reflecting a read error. The DNA is omitted, as the CDR3 cannot be located on it reliably, and the CDR3 follows TCRdb's listing. The rearrangement uses TRBV5-6 and TRBJ2-6; TRBD2, the D gene given by the table, was not confirmed from the DNA. Germline V gene data show CDR1 as SGHDT and CDR2 as YYEEEE. Inclusive of both ends, the CDR3 amounts to 9 amino acids. CDR3 region: CASSLSGGA.

This chain connects TRBV7-2 to TRBJ2-3, with D possibly matching TRBD2 (5 bases). V was cut by 7 bases and J by 3 bases, with 17 bases left in between. CDR1 and CDR2 (germline): SGHTA, FQGNSA. The CDR3 sequence is 15 residues long. This CDR3 is CASTLWRVGTDTQYF. Here the CDR3 DNA reads TGTGCCAGCACCCTATGGCGGGTGGGGACAGATACGCAGTATTTT.

CDR3 in DNA: TGTGCCAGCAGACCGCAGGGGGGAGACAATCAGCCCCAGCATTTT. Translating it yields CASRPQGGDNQPQHF. The rearrangement uses TRBV12-3 or TRBV12-4 and TRBJ1-5, with 7 bases lining up with TRBD1. The CDR3 loop spans 15 amino acids. Germline trimming cut 6 bases from V and 3 bases from J; bases unmatched to any gene: 8.

The chain is built from TRBV6-5 and TRBJ2-5, with a weak D call TRBD1 (5 bases). The closer fit of TRBJ2-7 to the DNA end suggests the J call may be wrong. This CDR3 is built from 13 residues. Germline V gives CDR1 MNHEY, CDR2 SVGAGI. For the CDR3, the DNA is TGTGCCAGCAGACAGGTGAACCACTACGAGCAGTACTTC. Encoded protein: CASRQVNHYEQYF.

The rearrangement joins TRBV7-2 to TRBJ2-6; unclear D gene. Trimming left V 1 base short and J 4 bases short, with 8 bases between. The V gene's germline CDR1 is SGHTA and CDR2 FQGNSA. The CDR3 has 15 amino acids. The CDR3 DNA sequence: TGTGCCAGCAGCTTAGAGGCCCGGGGGGCCAACGTCCTGACTTTC. This codes for CASSLEARGANVLTF.

A note on this clonotype: An end of the junction differs from the germline gene, which may be a read error. This rearrangement joins TRBV2 to TRBJ1-6; 8 bases map to TRBD1. Germline assignment: CDR1 SNHLY and CDR2 FYNNEI. This CDR3 is built from 14 residues. This CDR3 reads CTSSAGTGTYEQYF. DNA of the CDR3: TGTACCAGCAGTGCCGGGACAGGAACCTACGAGCAGTACTTT.

This clonotype was observed many times. A much bigger clone sits one base away, suggesting this may be a read error. The chain couples TRBV5-1 to TRBJ2-7; D gene ambiguous. Trimming left V 4 bases short and J 7 bases short, with 12 bases between. Germline V gene data show CDR1 as SGHRS and CDR2 as YFSETQ. This CDR3 has 12 residues. CDR3 coding DNA: TGCGCCAGCAGCGCCCCGTACAATGAGCAGTACTTC. The encoded protein is CASSAPYNEQYF.

This chain links TRBV9 with TRBJ2-3, with D possibly matching TRBD2 (7 bases). Trimming removed 4 bases from V and 3 bases from J, with 18 bases in between. The CDR3 consists of 16 residues. Germline CDR1 reads SGDLS; CDR2 reads YYNGEE. CDR3 protein: CASSTHGGGGTDTQYF. For the CDR3, the DNA is TGTGCCAGCAGCACCCACGGGGGAGGGGGGACAGATACGCAGTATTTT.

The table lists this clonotype with a few counts. The chain carries TRBV10-2 and TRBJ1-2, with TRBD1 matching 9 bases. This CDR3 contains 15 residues. V shed 7 bases and J 4 bases; nucleotides not matched to a gene: 10. CDR1 is WSHSY and CDR2 is SAAADI in the germline V gene. The CDR3 region is CASKKQGARGYGYTF. CDR3 bases: TGCGCCAGCAAAAAACAGGGGGCGCGGGGCTATGGCTACACCTTC.

This rearrangement joins TRBV7-2 to TRBJ2-7; 7 bases match TRBD1. The CDR3 consists of 14 residues. V dropped 4 bases and J dropped 0; count of bases not matched to a gene: 3. Germline CDR1 is SGHTA and CDR2 is FQGNSA. CDR3 region: CASSSGQVSYEQYF. The CDR3 DNA follows: TGTGCCAGCAGCTCCGGACAGGTCTCCTACGAGCAGTACTTC.

The V gene is TRBV5-1, the J gene TRBJ2-5, with D possibly matching TRBD2 (5 bases). Germline V CDR1 and CDR2: SGHRS, YFSETQ. With 2 bases removed from V and 11 bases from J, the gap between germline ends came to 25 bases. The CDR3 consists of 16 residues. CDR3 coding DNA: TGCGCCAGCAGCTTTGGCGCCACACAAGCGGTCGATGAGCAGTACTTC. Protein sequence: CASSFGATQAVDEQYF.

This chain joins TRBV7-9 and TRBJ2-4; D not certain. Matching the DNA end better, TRBJ2-7 makes the J call doubtful. There are 14 residues in the CDR3. Germline V gives CDR1 SEHNR, CDR2 FQNEAQ (reference sequence). CDR3 sequence: CASSLELVSYEQYF. Written as DNA, the CDR3 is TGTGCCAGCAGCTTAGAACTCGTCAGTTACGAGCAGTACTTC.

This clonotype was detected a few times. This chain's CDR3 is CSVQRGRTEAFF. The CDR3 DNA sequence: TGCAGTGTTCAGAGGGGTCGGACTGAAGCTTTCTTT. The chain recombines TRBV20-1 with TRBJ1-1; D may be TRBD1 (5 bases). The germline V gene encodes CDR1 DFQATT and CDR2 SNEGSKA (reference sequence). The V end lost 7 bases, the J end lost 5 bases, and 14 bases lay between the germline ends. This CDR3 is 12 amino acids long.

In its sample, this clonotype ranks as medium-sized. The J gene is TRBJ1-2, the V gene TRBV28, with a tentative D call TRBD1 (6 bases). CDR1 is MDHEN, CDR2 SYDVKM, per germline. The V and J ends lost 9 bases and 2 bases respectively, with 16 bases between them. The CDR3 spans 14 residues. Here the CDR3 DNA reads TGTGCCAGTCGGCAAGGGGGAACGAACTATGGCTACACCTTC. Residues: CASRQGGTNYGYTF.

This clonotype was observed a few times. V is TRBV7-2 and J is TRBJ2-7, with TRBD1 as a possible D gene (5 bases). Judging by the DNA end, TRBJ2-1 fits better; the J call may be wrong. This CDR3 comprises 13 residues. Looked up from germline, CDR1 is SGHTA and CDR2 is FQGNSA. CDR3 protein: CASSIGHYNEQFF. CDR3 sequence (DNA): TGTGCCAGCAGCATAGGACACTACAATGAGCAGTTCTTC.

At least ten counts were recorded for this clonotype. This chain joins TRBV10-3 and TRBJ2-5, with a tentative D call TRBD1 (6 bases). This CDR3 spans 15 amino acids. Germline V gene sequence: CDR1 ENHRY, CDR2 SYGVKD. Trimming left V 3 bases short and J 11 bases short, with 22 bases between. This chain's CDR3 is CAISDLSGTSPTQYF. The CDR3 DNA reads as TGTGCCATCAGTGATCTATCCGGGACAAGTCCTACTCAGTACTTC.

This clonotype was found many times. The chain combines TRBV6-1 with TRBJ2-7, with D perhaps TRBD1 (5 bases). Trimming left V 7 bases short and J 2 bases short, with 9 bases between. This CDR3 region has 12 residues. Germline-derived CDR1 and CDR2 are MNHNS and SASEGT. Here the CDR3 DNA reads TGTGCCAGCACCCAGACAGCCTACGAGCAGTACTTC. This gives the protein CASTQTAYEQYF.

With regard to this clonotype: Lacking the conserved final phenylalanine or tryptophan, this CDR3 likely reflects a read error. The DNA is left out, because the CDR3 cannot be placed on it with certainty; the CDR3 is given as TCRdb lists it. This chain joins TRBV7-2 and TRBJ2-3; the table calls TRBD2, which could not be checked here. The length of the CDR3 is 17 amino acids, counting both ends. Germline V gives CDR1 SGHTA, CDR2 FQGNSA. The CDR3: CASSFFSGTYNEQFFGP.

The J gene is TRBJ1-2, the V gene TRBV6-5; D call uncertain. The CDR3 extends over 11 amino acids. Trimming took off 6 bases at V and 4 bases at J, with 6 bases between the two ends. Looked up from germline, CDR1 is MNHEY and CDR2 is SVGAGI. The CDR3, as DNA: TGTGCCAGCAGGTCATCCTATGGCTACACCTTC. Its translation is CASRSSYGYTF.

Turning to this clonotype: One junction end disagrees with the germline gene, perhaps due to a read error. The chain joins TRBV7-8 to TRBJ2-1; TRBD1 agrees at 9 bases. This CDR3 has 18 residues. Germline assignment: CDR1 SGHVS and CDR2 FQNEAQ. The CDR3 sequence: CASSLVSTGGAGNSPLHF. In DNA, the CDR3 is TGTGCCAGCAGCTTAGTCTCCACAGGGGGCGCGGGTAATTCACCCCTCCACTTC.

This clonotype came up many times. The chain carries TRBV11-2 and TRBJ2-7; D is undetermined. Per germline, CDR1 SGHAT and CDR2 FQNNGV. Between the trimmed V and J ends, which lost 0 bases and 3 bases, there was a span of 9 bases. CDR3 length equals 14 residues. The CDR3 loop is CASSLDWESYEQYF. Written as DNA, the CDR3 is TGTGCCAGCAGCTTAGATTGGGAAAGCTACGAGCAGTACTTC.

A remark on this clonotype: Because the CDR3 is missing its conserved closing phenylalanine or tryptophan, this is likely a read error. The DNA is omitted, as the CDR3 cannot be located on it reliably, and the CDR3 follows TCRdb's listing. This sequence joins TRBV6-6 and TRBJ2-5; the table's D call of TRBD1 was not tested on the DNA. Germline CDR1 MNHNY, CDR2 SVGAGI (reference sequence). The CDR3 extends over 22 residues, inclusive of both ends. The CDR3 region is CASYPGLPGQKSGSYNEQFFGA.

As to this clonotype: Given the absence of the conserved phenylalanine or tryptophan at the CDR3 end, a read error is likely. The DNA is omitted, as the CDR3 cannot be located on it reliably, and the CDR3 follows TCRdb's listing. The rearrangement uses TRBV7-2 and TRBJ2-7; the D call TRBD1 from the table was never checked on the DNA. The CDR3 is 16 amino acids in total, end residues counted. Germline V CDR1 and CDR2: SGHTA, FQGNSA. CDR3 in amino acids: CATTLTGANYGYTFGS.

As regards this clonotype: The junction departs from germline at one end; a sequencing error may be responsible. The V and J genes are TRBV6-1 and TRBJ2-3, with D perhaps TRBD1 (5 bases). Germline V CDR1 and CDR2: MNHNS, SASEGT. The CDR3 loop spans 14 amino acids. The CDR3 sequence is CASSSSGPTDMQYF. The CDR3 DNA is TGTGCCAGCAGTAGTTCAGGGCCCACAGATATGCAGTATTTT.

This clonotype came up a few times. CDR3: CASSLTSEAGQFF. The CDR3 coding sequence is TGTGCCAGCAGCTTGACTAGTGAGGCTGGGCAGTTCTTC. The rearrangement links TRBV7-2 to TRBJ2-1; D might be TRBD2 (6 bases). Trimming removed 3 bases from V and 12 bases from J, with 15 bases in between. The CDR3 is made up of 13 amino acids. CDR1 and CDR2 (germline): SGHTA, FQGNSA.

Comment on this clonotype: No conserved phenylalanine or tryptophan is present at the end of the CDR3, so a read error is the likely explanation. The DNA is omitted, as the CDR3 cannot be located on it reliably, and the CDR3 follows TCRdb's listing. The rearrangement uses TRBV12-3 or TRBV12-4 and TRBJ2-6; the table gives TRBD1 as D, unverified against the DNA. Including both end residues, the CDR3 is 16 amino acids long. Here the CDR3 reads CASTRGGVNSPLHFGA.

As concerns this clonotype: The germline gene is not matched at one end of the junction; a read error may be the cause. The chain couples TRBV7-6 to TRBJ2-5, with TRBD2 matching 10 bases. There are 15 residues in the CDR3. Germline CDR1 and CDR2: SGHVS and FNYEAQ. CDR3 in amino acids: CASSQLAGRGETQYF. The CDR3 coding sequence is TGTGCTAGCAGCCAACTAGCGGGAAGGGGGGAGACCCAGTACTTC.

The chain recombines TRBV5-1 with TRBJ1-1; D is unresolved. CDR1 and CDR2 (germline): SGHRS, YFSETQ. The CDR3 is 14 amino acids. Trimming removed 5 bases at V and 5 bases at J, with 16 bases between. The CDR3 DNA reads TGCGCCAGCAGGGCAGCCAGCCCGGGGACTGAAGCTTTCTTT. It translates to CASRAASPGTEAFF.

This clonotype was counted at least ten times. The chain links TRBV6-1 to TRBJ1-1, with 7 bases identical to TRBD1. V lost 1 base, J lost 9 bases, and 8 bases stayed unmatched. Germline CDR1 MNHNS, CDR2 SASEGT. CDR3 length: 14 amino acids. CDR3 sequence reads: CASSEVVGGAKAFF. The DNA of the CDR3 is TGTGCCAGCAGTGAAGTGGTAGGGGGCGCAAAAGCTTTCTTT.